One sample yielded the 24 T cell receptor beta chains listed below, sequenced in a study of PD-1 blockade in classical Hodgkin lymphoma. Relapse was seen in all patients after autologous stem cell transplantation, and brentuximab vedotin exposure was variable. Sequencing used immunoSEQ multiplex PCR; TCRdb keeps in-frame clones, though not all of them. Of 50,000 or so clones in the sample, approximately 89% were seen once. Sequences were derived from peripheral blood mononuclear cells (PBMCs), sampled before the second cycle of nivolumab. These receptor sequences come from a human donor with classical Hodgkin lymphoma.

The V call is TRBV7-9, the J call TRBJ2-1, with 8 bases identical to TRBD2. The germline gives CDR1 SEHNR, CDR2 FQNEAQ (reference sequence). Trimming cost V 1 base and J 3 bases; bases outside gene matches: 2. This CDR3 is 15 amino acids long. The CDR3 region is CASSLVAGGYNEQFF. The DNA for the CDR3 is TGTGCCAGCAGCTTAGTTGCGGGGGGCTACAATGAGCAGTTCTTC.

V usage is TRBV9 and J usage is TRBJ1-2; D may be TRBD1 (5 bases). The ends were cut back, 3 bases at V and 0 bases at J, with 12 bases in the middle. This CDR3 comprises 15 residues. Germline V CDR1 and CDR2: SGDLS, YYNGEE. Here the CDR3 reads CASSAGAAPNYGYTF. Here the CDR3 DNA reads TGTGCCAGCAGCGCCGGGGCCGCGCCTAACTATGGCTACACCTTC.

The V call is TRBV9, the J call TRBJ2-3; 13 bases are a match to TRBD2. The CDR3 sequence is 16 residues long. CDR1 is SGDLS and CDR2 is YYNGEE in the germline V gene. Trimming removed 7 bases from V and 2 bases from J; junction bases left unmatched: 7. This chain's CDR3 is CASDGGLAGNTDTQYF. DNA of the CDR3: TGTGCCAGCGACGGGGGACTAGCGGGAAACACAGATACGCAGTATTTT.

The CDR3 nucleotides are TGTGCCAGCAAGACCGGGACAGGGGGCTACGAGCAGTACTTC. Translating it yields CASKTGTGGYEQYF. This chain connects TRBV28 to TRBJ2-7, with TRBD1 identical over 11 bases. V shed 7 bases, J shed 3 bases, and the junction held 5 bases outside the gene matches. The CDR3 consists of 14 residues. The germline V gene has CDR1 MDHEN and CDR2 SYDVKM.

The J gene is TRBJ2-1, the V gene TRBV7-3; D is undetermined. Trimming removed 5 bases at V and 9 bases at J, with 14 bases between. The CDR3 length is 13 residues. CDR1 and CDR2 from the germline V gene are SGHTA and FQGTGA. The CDR3 here is CASSPLSLGEQFF. The CDR3 bases are TGTGCCAGCAGCCCCCTTAGCCTTGGTGAGCAGTTCTTC.

The chain carries TRBV19 and TRBJ2-7; D possibly uses TRBD1 or TRBD2 (6 bases each). The V end was cut by 6 bases, the J end by 1 base, with 13 bases between. This CDR3 region has 14 residues. The germline V gene encodes CDR1 LNHDA and CDR2 SQIVND (reference sequence). The CDR3 DNA reads as TGTGCCAGTAGCTGGAGGGGGAGATCCTACGAGCAGTACTTC. Protein: CASSWRGRSYEQYF.

This clone showed up just once. The chain is built from TRBV28 and TRBJ1-1, with D possibly TRBD1 on 6 matching bases. The V and J ends lost 6 bases and 1 base respectively, with 18 bases between them. Germline V lookup: CDR1 MDHEN, CDR2 SYDVKM. This CDR3 region has 16 residues. For the CDR3, the DNA is TGTGCCAGCAGCCGCGCCGAGGGCAGGGGGAACACTGAAGCTTTCTTT. Translating gives CASSRAEGRGNTEAFF.

The chain is built from TRBV5-1 and TRBJ2-7; no definite D call. Germline values: CDR1 SGHRS, CDR2 YFSETQ. V lost 1 base and J lost 4, with 6 bases in between. CDR3 size: 12 residues. CDR3 DNA sequence: TGCGCCAGCAGCTTGAATGGGTACGAGCAGTACTTC. It encodes CASSLNGYEQYF.

A few counts support this clone. The J gene is TRBJ2-3, the V gene TRBV30; TRBD1 matches at 7 bases. The CDR3 loop spans 17 amino acids. Germline loops: CDR1 GTSNPN, CDR2 SVGIG (reference sequence). The ends lost 1 base at V and 2 bases at J; junction bases unmatched: 12. This chain's CDR3 is CAWSGSLTGDLTDTQYF. DNA of the CDR3: TGTGCCTGGAGTGGGAGCCTCACAGGGGACCTCACAGATACGCAGTATTTT.

The chain employs TRBV28 and TRBJ2-7, with 8 bases that match TRBD2. With V trimmed by 6 bases and J by 0 bases, 7 bases remained unmatched. Germline V lookup: CDR1 MDHEN, CDR2 SYDVKM. The CDR3 has 15 amino acids. CDR3 nucleotide sequence: TGTGCCAGCAGCCTGCGGGGGGTGCTCTCCTACGAGCAGTACTTC. It translates to CASSLRGVLSYEQYF.

The chain carries TRBV9 and TRBJ2-5, with D unresolved. V shed 1 base and J shed 2 bases, with 9 bases lying between them. The CDR3 totals 14 residues. CDR1 is SGDLS, CDR2 YYNGEE, per germline. CDR3 sequence (DNA): TGTGCCAGCAGCGTATTTGGTGGACAAGAGACCCAGTACTTC. It specifies CASSVFGGQETQYF.

The CDR3 DNA follows: TGTGCCAGCAGTGAAGGGTGGGATACGCAGTATTTT. Its translation: CASSEGWDTQYF. The V gene is TRBV2, the J gene TRBJ2-3; D is uncertain. CDR1 is SNHLY and CDR2 is FYNNEI in the germline V gene. The CDR3 totals 12 residues. V was shortened by 1 base and J by 6 bases, with 5 bases between the two germline ends.

V and J are TRBV21-1 and TRBJ2-3. TRBV21-1 is a pseudogene. The CDR3 covers 15 residues. CDR3 DNA: TGTGCCAGCAGCAAAAAGAAGTCTTCCACAGATACGCAGTATTTT. It codes for CASSKKKSSTDTQYF.

This clone was seen only once. The chain carries TRBV6-5 and TRBJ1-1; D perhaps matches TRBD1 (5 bases). Trimming took 4 bases from V and 3 from J, leaving 9 bases between them. The CDR3 runs 13 residues. CDR1 and CDR2 (germline): MNHEY, SVGAGI. This chain's CDR3 is CASSLRGDTEAFF. The CDR3 DNA reads as TGTGCCAGCAGTTTGAGGGGTGACACTGAAGCTTTCTTT.

V gene TRBV5-1 combines with J gene TRBJ2-7; TRBD2 might be the D (6 bases). This CDR3 is 15 amino acids long. Germline CDR1 reads SGHRS; CDR2 reads YFSETQ. The V end lost 0 bases, the J end lost 3 bases, and 13 bases lay between the germline ends. CDR3 nucleotide sequence: TGCGCCAGCAGCTTGGCCAACGGGGGACTCTACGAGCAGTACTTC. Amino acid sequence: CASSLANGGLYEQYF.

V gene TRBV19 combines with J gene TRBJ1-2; D gene uncertain. CDR1 LNHDA and CDR2 SQIVND come from the germline V gene (reference sequence). The CDR3 loop spans 14 amino acids. V lost 3 bases, J lost 0 bases, and 8 bases lay in between. The CDR3 reads CASSMRQSNYGYTF. DNA of the CDR3: TGTGCCAGTAGTATGCGGCAATCTAACTATGGCTACACCTTC.

The V gene is TRBV5-1, the J gene TRBJ2-7; D possibly corresponds to TRBD2 (5 bases). The V and J ends lost 3 bases and 0 bases respectively, with 25 bases between them. The CDR3 extends over 19 amino acids. Germline assignment: CDR1 SGHRS and CDR2 YFSETQ. CDR3 nucleotides: TGCGCCAGCAGCTCCCGTGTGTTAGCGCTGGGAGTGGACTCCTACGAGCAGTACTTC. Residues: CASSSRVLALGVDSYEQYF.

This chain connects TRBV5-4 to TRBJ2-7, with TRBD2 identical over 8 bases. CDR3 length: 17 residues. CDR1 SGHNT and CDR2 YYREEE come from the germline V gene (reference sequence). Losses at the gene ends were 1 base for V and 6 bases for J; bases not matched to a gene: 15. DNA for the CDR3: TGTGCCAGCAGCTTGTTCCCAGAGACTAGCGCGGTAGGCGAGCAGTACTTC. Its protein product is CASSLFPETSAVGEQYF.

CDR3 in DNA: TGTGCCAGCAGTTTTCAAGGCGAGCAGTACTTC. The encoded protein is CASSFQGEQYF. The chain uses TRBV6-5 and TRBJ2-7; D uncertain. Germline assignment: CDR1 MNHEY and CDR2 SVGAGI. The CDR3 extends over 11 amino acids. Trimming removed 4 bases from V and 6 bases from J, with 7 bases in between.

The chain is built from TRBV6-1 and TRBJ1-1; the match to TRBD1 covers 8 bases. The CDR3 has 14 residues. V trimming: 1 base; J trimming: 3 bases; junction bases outside the gene matches: 1. Germline CDR1 reads MNHNS; CDR2 reads SASEGT. CDR3 residues: CASSEVTGDTEAFF. For the CDR3, the DNA is TGTGCCAGCAGTGAAGTGACAGGGGACACTGAAGCTTTCTTT.

The chain couples TRBV15 to TRBJ2-3; D may correspond to TRBD1 or TRBD2 (6 bases each). The CDR3 is 13 amino acids. Trimming cost V 4 bases and J 4 bases, with 9 bases left between them. Germline values: CDR1 LNHNV, CDR2 YYDKDF (reference sequence). CDR3 sequence: CATSIGGSDTQYF. The CDR3 nucleotides read TGTGCCACCAGCATAGGGGGGTCAGATACGCAGTATTTT.

Here the CDR3 DNA reads TGTGCTAGTGCCACTTGGGGATATCAGCCCCAGCATTTT. Its translation is CASATWGYQPQHF. The chain uses TRBV12-5 and TRBJ1-5, with D unclear. Germline loops: CDR1 LGHNT, CDR2 FRNRAP. Trimming cost V 7 bases and J 5 bases, with 12 bases left between them. The CDR3 runs 13 residues.

The gene calls are TRBV4-1 and TRBJ2-3, with 10 bases lining up with TRBD2. The CDR3 has 20 residues. V lost 0 bases and J lost 5; bases outside the gene matches: 17. Per the germline V gene, CDR1 is MGHRA and CDR2 is YSYEKL. The chain's CDR3 is CASSQESLAGATRSRDTQYF. The CDR3, as DNA: TGCGCCAGCAGCCAAGAATCCCTAGCGGGGGCCACGCGGTCCCGAGATACGCAGTATTTT.

The genes are TRBV27 and TRBJ1-2, with 7 bases identical to TRBD1. This CDR3 is 14 amino acids long. Germline CDR1 reads MNHEY; CDR2 reads SMNVEV (reference sequence). The V gene end was trimmed by 8 bases and the J gene end by 4 bases; junction bases not matched to a gene: 10. The CDR3 sequence: CASGQGDGTYGYTF. CDR3 in DNA: TGTGCCAGCGGGCAGGGGGACGGAACCTATGGCTACACCTTC.